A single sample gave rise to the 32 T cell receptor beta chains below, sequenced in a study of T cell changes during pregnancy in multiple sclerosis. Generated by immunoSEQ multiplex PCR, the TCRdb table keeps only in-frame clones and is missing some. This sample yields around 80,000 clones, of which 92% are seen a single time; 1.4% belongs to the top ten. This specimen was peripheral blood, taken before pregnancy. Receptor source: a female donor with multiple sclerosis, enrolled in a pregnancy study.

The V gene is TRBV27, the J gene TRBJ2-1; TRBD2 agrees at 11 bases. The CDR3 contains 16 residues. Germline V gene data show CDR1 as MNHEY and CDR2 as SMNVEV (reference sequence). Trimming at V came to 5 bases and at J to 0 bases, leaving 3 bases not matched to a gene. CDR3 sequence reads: CASSLAGGSSYNEQFF. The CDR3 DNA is TGTGCCAGCAGTCTAGCGGGGGGTAGCTCCTACAATGAGCAGTTCTTC.

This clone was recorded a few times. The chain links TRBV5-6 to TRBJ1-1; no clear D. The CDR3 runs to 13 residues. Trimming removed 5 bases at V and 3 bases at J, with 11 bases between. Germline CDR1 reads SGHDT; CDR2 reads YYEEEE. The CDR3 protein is CASSLPGDTEAFF. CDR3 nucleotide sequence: TGTGCCAGCAGTTTGCCGGGTGACACTGAAGCTTTCTTT.

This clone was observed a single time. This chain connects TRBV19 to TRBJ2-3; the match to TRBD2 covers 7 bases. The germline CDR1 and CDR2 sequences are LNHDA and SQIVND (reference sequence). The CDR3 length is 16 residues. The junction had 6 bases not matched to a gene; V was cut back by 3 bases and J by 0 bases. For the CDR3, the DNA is TGTGCCAGTAGTATTAGGCGGGGGTCTAGCACAGATACGCAGTATTTT. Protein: CASSIRRGSSTDTQYF. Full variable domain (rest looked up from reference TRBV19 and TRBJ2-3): DGGITQSPKYLFRKEGQNVTLSCEQNLNHDAMYWYRQDPGQGLRLIYYSQIVNDFQKGDIAEGYSVSREKKESFPLTVTSAQKNPTAFYLCASSIRRGSSTDTQYFGPGTRLTVL.

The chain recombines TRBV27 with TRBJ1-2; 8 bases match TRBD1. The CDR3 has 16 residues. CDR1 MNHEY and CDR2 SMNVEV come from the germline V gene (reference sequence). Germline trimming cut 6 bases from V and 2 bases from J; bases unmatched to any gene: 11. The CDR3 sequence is CASSSGQAFPNYGYTF. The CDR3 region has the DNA TGTGCCAGCAGCTCGGGACAGGCCTTTCCCAACTATGGCTACACCTTC.

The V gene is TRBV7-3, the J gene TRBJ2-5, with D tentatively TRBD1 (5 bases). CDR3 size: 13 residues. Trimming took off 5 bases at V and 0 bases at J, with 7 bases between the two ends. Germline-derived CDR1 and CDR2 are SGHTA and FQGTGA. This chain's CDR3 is CASSPGYQETQYF. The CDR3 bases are TGTGCCAGCAGCCCAGGGTACCAAGAGACCCAGTACTTC.

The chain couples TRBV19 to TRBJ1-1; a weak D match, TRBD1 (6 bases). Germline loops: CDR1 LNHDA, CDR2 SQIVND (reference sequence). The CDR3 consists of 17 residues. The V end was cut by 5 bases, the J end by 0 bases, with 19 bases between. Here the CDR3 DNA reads TGTGCCAGTAGTGCTCTTCAATACAGGGATTTGAACACTGAAGCTTTCTTT. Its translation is CASSALQYRDLNTEAFF.

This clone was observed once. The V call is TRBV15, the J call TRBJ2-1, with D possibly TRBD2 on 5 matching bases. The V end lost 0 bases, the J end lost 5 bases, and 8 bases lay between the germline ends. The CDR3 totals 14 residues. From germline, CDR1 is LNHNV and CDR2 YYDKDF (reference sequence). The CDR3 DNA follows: TGTGCCACCAGCAGAGATAGTAGCGACAATGAGCAGTTCTTC. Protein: CATSRDSSDNEQFF.

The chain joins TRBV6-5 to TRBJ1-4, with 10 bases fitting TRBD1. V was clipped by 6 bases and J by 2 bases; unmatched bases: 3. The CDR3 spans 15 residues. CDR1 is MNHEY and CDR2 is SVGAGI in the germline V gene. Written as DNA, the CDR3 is TGTGCCAGCAGGGCGGGACAGGGGACTAATGAAAAACTGTTTTTT. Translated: CASRAGQGTNEKLFF.

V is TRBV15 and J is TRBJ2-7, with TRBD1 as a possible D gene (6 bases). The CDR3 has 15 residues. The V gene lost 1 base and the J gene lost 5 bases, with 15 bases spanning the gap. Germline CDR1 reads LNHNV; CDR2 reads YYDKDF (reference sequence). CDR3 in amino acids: CATSRGDRYTHEQYF. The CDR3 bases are TGTGCCACCAGCAGAGGCGACAGGTACACCCACGAGCAGTACTTC.

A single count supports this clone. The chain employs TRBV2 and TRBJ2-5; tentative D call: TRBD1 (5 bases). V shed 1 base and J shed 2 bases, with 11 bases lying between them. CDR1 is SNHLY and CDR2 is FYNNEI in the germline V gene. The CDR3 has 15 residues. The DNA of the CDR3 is TGTGCCAGCAGTGAAGTCTGGGGCAGACAAGAGACCCAGTACTTC. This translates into CASSEVWGRQETQYF.

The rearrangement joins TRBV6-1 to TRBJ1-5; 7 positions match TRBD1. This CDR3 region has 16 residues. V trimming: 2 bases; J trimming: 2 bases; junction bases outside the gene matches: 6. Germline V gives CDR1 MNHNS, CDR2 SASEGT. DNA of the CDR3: TGTGCCAGCAGTGAATACGGAGGACAGGGCAATCAGCCCCAGCATTTT. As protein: CASSEYGGQGNQPQHF.

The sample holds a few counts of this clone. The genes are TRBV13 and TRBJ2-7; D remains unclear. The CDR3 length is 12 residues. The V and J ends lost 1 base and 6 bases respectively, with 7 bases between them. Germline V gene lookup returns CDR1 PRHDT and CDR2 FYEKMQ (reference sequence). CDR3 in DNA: TGTGCCAGCAGCTTAGATCCTTCCGAGCAGTACTTC. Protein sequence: CASSLDPSEQYF. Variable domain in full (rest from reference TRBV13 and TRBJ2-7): AAGVIQSPRHLIKEKRETATLKCYPIPRHDTVYWYQQGPGQDPQFLISFYEKMQSDKGSIPDRFSAQQFSDYHSELNMSSLELGDSALYFCASSLDPSEQYFGPGTRLTVT.

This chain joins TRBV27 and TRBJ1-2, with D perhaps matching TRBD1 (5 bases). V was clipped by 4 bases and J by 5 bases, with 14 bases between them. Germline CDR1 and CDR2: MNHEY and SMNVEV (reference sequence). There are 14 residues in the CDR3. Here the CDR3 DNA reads TGTGCCAGCAGTTGGGCCGCAGGGTATTATGGCTACACCTTC. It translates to CASSWAAGYYGYTF.

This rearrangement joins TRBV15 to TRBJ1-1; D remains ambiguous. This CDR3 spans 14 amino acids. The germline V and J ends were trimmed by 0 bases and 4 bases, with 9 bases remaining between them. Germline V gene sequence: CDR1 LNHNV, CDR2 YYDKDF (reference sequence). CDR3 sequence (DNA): TGTGCCACCAGCAGAGACAGGTTTCCCACTGAAGCTTTCTTT. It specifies CATSRDRFPTEAFF. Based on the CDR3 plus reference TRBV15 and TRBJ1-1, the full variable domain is DAMVIQNPRYQVTQFGKPVTLSCSQTLNHNVMYWYQQKSSQAPKLLFHYYDKDFNNEADTPDNFQSRRPNTSFCFLDIRSPGLGDTAMYLCATSRDRFPTEAFFGQGTRLTVV.

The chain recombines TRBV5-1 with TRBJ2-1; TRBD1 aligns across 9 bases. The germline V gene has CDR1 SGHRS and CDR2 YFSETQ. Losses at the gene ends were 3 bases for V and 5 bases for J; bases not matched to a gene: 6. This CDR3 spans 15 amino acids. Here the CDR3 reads CASSSRDRVNNEQFF. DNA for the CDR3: TGCGCCAGCAGCTCCCGGGACAGGGTAAACAATGAGCAGTTCTTC.

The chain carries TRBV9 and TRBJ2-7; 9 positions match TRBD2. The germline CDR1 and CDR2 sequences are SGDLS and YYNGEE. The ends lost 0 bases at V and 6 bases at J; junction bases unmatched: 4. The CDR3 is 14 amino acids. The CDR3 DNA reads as TGTGCCAGCAGCGTAGTTAGCGGGGGAGGCGAGCAGTACTTC. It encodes CASSVVSGGGEQYF.

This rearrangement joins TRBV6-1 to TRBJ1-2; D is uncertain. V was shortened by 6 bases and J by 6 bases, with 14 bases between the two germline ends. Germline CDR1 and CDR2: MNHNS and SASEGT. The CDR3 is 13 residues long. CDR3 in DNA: TGTGCCAGCAGACCCTCGGGAGGGAATGGCTACACCTTC. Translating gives CASRPSGGNGYTF.

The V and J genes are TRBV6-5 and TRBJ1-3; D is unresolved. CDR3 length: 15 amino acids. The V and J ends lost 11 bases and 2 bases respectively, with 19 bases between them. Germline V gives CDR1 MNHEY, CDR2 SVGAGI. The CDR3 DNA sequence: TGTGCCGCCCGGGGTTTTATAGTGGCTGGAAACACCATATATTTT. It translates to CAARGFIVAGNTIYF.

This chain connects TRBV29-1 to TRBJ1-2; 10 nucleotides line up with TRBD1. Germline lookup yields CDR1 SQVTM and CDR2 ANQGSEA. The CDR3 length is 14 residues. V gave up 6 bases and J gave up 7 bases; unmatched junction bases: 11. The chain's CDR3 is CSVPGGQGIFGYTF. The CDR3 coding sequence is TGCAGCGTCCCCGGGGGACAGGGGATTTTTGGCTACACCTTC.

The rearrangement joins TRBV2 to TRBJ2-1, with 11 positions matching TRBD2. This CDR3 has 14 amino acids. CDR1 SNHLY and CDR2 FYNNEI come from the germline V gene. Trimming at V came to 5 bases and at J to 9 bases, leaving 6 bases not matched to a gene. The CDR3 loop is CASSPGLAVGEQFF. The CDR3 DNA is TGTGCCAGCAGTCCGGGACTAGCGGTAGGTGAGCAGTTCTTC. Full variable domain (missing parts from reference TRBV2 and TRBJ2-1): EPEVTQTPSHQVTQMGQEVILRCVPISNHLYFYWYRQILGQKVEFLVSFYNNEISEKSEIFDDQFSVERPDGSNFTLKIRSTKLEDSAMYFCASSPGLAVGEQFFGPGTRLTVL.

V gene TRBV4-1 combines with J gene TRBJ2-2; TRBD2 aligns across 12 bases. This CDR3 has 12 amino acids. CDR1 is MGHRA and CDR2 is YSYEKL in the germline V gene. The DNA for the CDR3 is TGCGCGGCTAGCGGGGGGGCCGGGGAGCTGTTTTTT. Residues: CAASGGAGELFF.

This chain's CDR3 is CASSYREENTEAFF. The DNA of the CDR3 is TGTGCCAGCAGTTACCGGGAGGAAAACACTGAAGCTTTCTTT. The chain has TRBV6-5 and TRBJ1-1; no firm D call. Looked up from germline, CDR1 is MNHEY and CDR2 is SVGAGI. This CDR3 comprises 14 residues. V was shortened by 2 bases and J by 2 bases, with 9 bases between the two germline ends.

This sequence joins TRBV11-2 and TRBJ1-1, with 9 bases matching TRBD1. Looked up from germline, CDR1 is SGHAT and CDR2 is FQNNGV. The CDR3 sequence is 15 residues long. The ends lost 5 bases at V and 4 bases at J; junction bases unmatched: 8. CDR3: CASSVMTGGVTEAFF. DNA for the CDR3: TGTGCCAGCAGCGTAATGACAGGGGGGGTCACTGAAGCTTTCTTT.

This CDR3 reads CASSTGEQETQYF. The CDR3 nucleotides are TGTGCCAGCAGCACAGGGGAGCAAGAGACCCAGTACTTC. The chain recombines TRBV7-9 with TRBJ2-5; 7 nucleotides line up with TRBD1. The CDR3 spans 13 residues. V shed 5 bases, J shed 2 bases, and the junction held 2 bases outside the gene matches. Per germline, CDR1 SEHNR and CDR2 FQNEAQ (reference sequence).

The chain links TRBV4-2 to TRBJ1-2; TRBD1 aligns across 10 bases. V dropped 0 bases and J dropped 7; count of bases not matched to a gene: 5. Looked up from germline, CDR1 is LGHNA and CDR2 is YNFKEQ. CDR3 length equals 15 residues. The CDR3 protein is CASSQDGQGGIGYTF. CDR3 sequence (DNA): TGTGCCAGCAGCCAAGATGGACAGGGGGGAATTGGCTACACCTTC.

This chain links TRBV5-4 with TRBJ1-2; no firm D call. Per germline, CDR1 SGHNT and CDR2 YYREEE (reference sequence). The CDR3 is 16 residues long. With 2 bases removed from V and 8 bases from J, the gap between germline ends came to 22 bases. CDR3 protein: CASSFHSSGSRRGYTF. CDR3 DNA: TGTGCCAGCAGCTTTCATTCGAGCGGGAGTCGGAGGGGCTACACCTTC.

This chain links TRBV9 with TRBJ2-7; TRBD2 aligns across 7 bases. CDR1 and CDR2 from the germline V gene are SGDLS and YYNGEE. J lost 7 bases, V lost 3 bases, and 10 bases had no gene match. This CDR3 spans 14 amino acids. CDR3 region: CASSASGDWYEQYF. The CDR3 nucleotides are TGTGCCAGCAGCGCAAGCGGGGATTGGTATGAGCAGTACTTC.

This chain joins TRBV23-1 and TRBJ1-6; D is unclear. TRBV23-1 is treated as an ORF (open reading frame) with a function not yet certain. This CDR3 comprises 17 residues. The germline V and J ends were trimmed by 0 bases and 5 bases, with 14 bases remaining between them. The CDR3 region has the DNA TGCGCCAGCAGTCAATCTCGCGGGTGGGTTGATAATTCACCCCTCCACTTT. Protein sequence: CASSQSRGWVDNSPLHF.

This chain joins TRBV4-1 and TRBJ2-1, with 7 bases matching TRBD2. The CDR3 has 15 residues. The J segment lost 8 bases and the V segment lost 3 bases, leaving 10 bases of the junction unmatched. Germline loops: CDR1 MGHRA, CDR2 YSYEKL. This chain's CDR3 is CASSHPGLRTDEQFF. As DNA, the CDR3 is TGCGCCAGCAGCCACCCGGGACTACGTACCGATGAGCAGTTCTTC.

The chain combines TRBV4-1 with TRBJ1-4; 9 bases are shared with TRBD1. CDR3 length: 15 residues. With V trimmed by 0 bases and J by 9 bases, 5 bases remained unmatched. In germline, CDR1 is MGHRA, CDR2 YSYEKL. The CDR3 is CASSQDLGQGKKLFF. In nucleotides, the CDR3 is TGCGCCAGCAGCCAAGACTTGGGACAGGGAAAAAAACTGTTTTTT.

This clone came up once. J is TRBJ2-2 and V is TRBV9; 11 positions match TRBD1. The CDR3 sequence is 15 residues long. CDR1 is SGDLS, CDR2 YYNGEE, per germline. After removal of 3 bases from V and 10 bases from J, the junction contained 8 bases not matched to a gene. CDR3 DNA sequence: TGTGCCAGCAGCGCCGGACAGGGGGCGCGGGAGGAGCTGTTTTTT. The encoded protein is CASSAGQGAREELFF.

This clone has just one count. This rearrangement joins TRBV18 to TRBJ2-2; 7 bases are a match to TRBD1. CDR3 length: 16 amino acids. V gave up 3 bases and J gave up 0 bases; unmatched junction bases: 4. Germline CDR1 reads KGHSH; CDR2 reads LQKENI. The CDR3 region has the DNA TGTGCCAGCTCACCGCTCGACAGGGCGAACACCGGGGAGCTGTTTTTT. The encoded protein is CASSPLDRANTGELFF.